The 19 T cell receptor beta chains below were found in one sample sequenced in a study of response to subunit inactivated influenza vaccine. TCRdb re-called the RT-PCR reads with MiXCR, one entry per CDR3 protein. The sample includes 530,000 or so distinct CDR3 sequences, about 11% of them seen just once. The sequences come from PBMCs from blood, collected on the day of vaccination. Receptor source: a man aged 45-60 years who received an inactivated influenza vaccine.

This clonotype was detected a few times. The rearrangement joins TRBV2 to TRBJ2-1; TRBD1 agrees at 7 bases. Germline V gives CDR1 SNHLY, CDR2 FYNNEI. The CDR3 spans 14 residues. V lost 5 bases to trimming and J lost 4 bases; unmatched junction nucleotides: 5. CDR3 residues: CASSKGQIYNEQFF. The DNA of the CDR3 is TGTGCCAGCAGTAAGGGACAGATATACAATGAGCAGTTCTTC. Complete variable domain (other parts from reference TRBV2 and TRBJ2-1): EPEVTQTPSHQVTQMGQEVILRCVPISNHLYFYWYRQILGQKVEFLVSFYNNEISEKSEIFDDQFSVERPDGSNFTLKIRSTKLEDSAMYFCASSKGQIYNEQFFGPGTRLTVL.

This clonotype was observed a handful of times. J is TRBJ1-5 and V is TRBV7-9; D is perhaps TRBD1 (5 bases). The germline CDR1 and CDR2 sequences are SEHNR and FQNEAQ (reference sequence). The CDR3 loop spans 15 amino acids. The V gene lost 5 bases and the J gene lost 9 bases, with 20 bases spanning the gap. The CDR3 region is CASSPDGGEYRPQHF. For the CDR3, the DNA is TGTGCCAGCAGCCCCGACGGGGGAGAGTATAGGCCCCAGCATTTT. The variable domain in full, with the rest retrieved from reference TRBV7-9 and TRBJ1-5, is DTGVSQNPRHKITKRGQNVTFRCDPISEHNRLYWYRQTLGQGPEFLTYFQNEAQLEKSRLLSDRFSAERPKGSFSTLEIQRTEQGDSAMYLCASSPDGGEYRPQHFGDGTRLSIL.

This clonotype has a count of ten or more. The gene calls are TRBV29-1 and TRBJ2-1, with TRBD2 matching 8 bases. Germline-derived CDR1 and CDR2 are SQVTM and ANQGSEA. The CDR3 covers 18 residues. Unmatched junction bases numbered 12, after V lost 2 bases and J lost 0 bases. CDR3 bases: TGCAGCGTTGAATTGGGTCGGACTAGCCCTTTCTCCTACAATGAGCAGTTCTTC. It is translated as CSVELGRTSPFSYNEQFF.

The chain has TRBV15 and TRBJ2-7, with D perhaps matching TRBD2 (6 bases). V shed 1 base and J shed 0 bases, with 7 bases lying between them. CDR1 and CDR2 (germline): LNHNV, YYDKDF (reference sequence). CDR3 length equals 14 residues. CDR3: CATSRVRGSYEQYF. As DNA, the CDR3 is TGTGCCACCAGCAGAGTGCGGGGCTCCTACGAGCAGTACTTC.

A few counts support this clonotype. This rearrangement joins TRBV10-2 to TRBJ2-3, with 8 bases that match TRBD2. The V gene's germline CDR1 is WSHSY and CDR2 SAAADI. The CDR3 sequence is 17 residues long. The junction had 11 bases not matched to a gene; V was cut back by 2 bases and J by 4 bases. The CDR3 reads CASSEGFAGGSADTQYF. The CDR3 bases are TGCGCCAGCAGTGAGGGATTCGCGGGGGGATCTGCAGATACGCAGTATTTT.

The chain joins TRBV4-2 to TRBJ2-1; D is perhaps TRBD2 (6 bases). The CDR3 runs 16 residues. The V gene lost 0 bases and the J gene lost 3 bases, with 12 bases spanning the gap. Germline V CDR1 and CDR2: LGHNA, YNFKEQ. This chain's CDR3 is CASSQDPIADYNEQFF. CDR3 in DNA: TGTGCCAGCAGCCAAGATCCAATAGCGGACTACAATGAGCAGTTCTTC.

The rearrangement joins TRBV12-3 or TRBV12-4 to TRBJ2-1; D ambiguous. The CDR3 sequence is 13 residues long. V was pared by 3 bases and J by 10 bases, with 13 bases between. CDR3 region: CASSFFAQLEQFF. For the CDR3, the DNA is TGTGCCAGCAGTTTTTTCGCGCAGCTCGAGCAGTTCTTC.

The rearrangement joins TRBV20-1 to TRBJ2-1, with 12 bases that match TRBD2. Trimming took 4 bases from V and 8 from J; bases not matched to a gene: 9. CDR3 size: 15 residues. Germline CDR1 reads DFQATT; CDR2 reads SNEGSKA (reference sequence). DNA of the CDR3: TGCAGTGCTACCCCCCTAGCGGGAGGGCCATATGAGCAGTTCTTC. Translated, it gives CSATPLAGGPYEQFF.

This clonotype was seen a few times. This sequence joins TRBV28 and TRBJ1-2, with a weak D call TRBD1 (6 bases). The CDR3 is made up of 11 amino acids. Trimming took off 8 bases at V and 8 bases at J, with 12 bases between the two ends. Germline CDR1 is MDHEN and CDR2 is SYDVKM. Here the CDR3 DNA reads TGTGCCAGCCTCAGGGGCAGAGGCTACACCTTC. Protein: CASLRGRGYTF.

This clonotype was counted only a few times. The genes are TRBV28 and TRBJ2-1; 13 nucleotides align to TRBD2. The germline gives CDR1 MDHEN, CDR2 SYDVKM. Losses at the gene ends were 6 bases for V and 9 bases for J; bases not matched to a gene: 8. The CDR3 runs 15 residues. This CDR3 is CASSGLAGEKGEQFF. The CDR3 coding sequence is TGTGCCAGCAGCGGACTAGCGGGAGAAAAAGGTGAGCAGTTCTTC.

This clonotype has a count of ten or more. The CDR3 DNA reads TGCAGTGCTAGAGATCTCTTCCAGGCCTACGAGCAGTACTTC. Its translation is CSARDLFQAYEQYF. The chain recombines TRBV20-1 with TRBJ2-7; D not resolved. The CDR3 length is 14 residues. Trimming took 0 bases from V and 2 from J, leaving 11 bases between them. CDR1 is DFQATT and CDR2 is SNEGSKA in the germline V gene (reference sequence).

The chain combines TRBV18 with TRBJ1-6, with unresolved D. V gave up 0 bases and J gave up 6 bases, with 9 bases separating them. The CDR3 has 15 amino acids. CDR1 KGHSH and CDR2 LQKENI come from the germline V gene. CDR3 sequence (DNA): TGTGCCAGCTCACCACCTGGAGGGCTTAATTCACCCCTCCACTTT. Its protein is CASSPPGGLNSPLHF. Combining the CDR3 with reference TRBV18 and TRBJ1-6 gives the whole variable domain NAGVMQNPRHLVRRRGQEARLRCSPMKGHSHVYWYRQLPEEGLKFMVYLQKENIIDESGMPKERFSAEFPKEGPSILRIQQVVRGDSAAYFCASSPPGGLNSPLHFGNGTRLTVT.

In its sample, this clonotype was seen many times. For the CDR3, the DNA is TGTGCCAGCAGCCAAAACCTGGACAGATCTTTCTCCTACGAGCAGTACTTC. It yields the protein CASSQNLDRSFSYEQYF. The chain links TRBV4-2 to TRBJ2-7; D might be TRBD1 (6 bases). This CDR3 region has 17 residues. The V end lost 2 bases, the J end lost 0 bases, and 17 bases lay between the germline ends. Germline loops: CDR1 LGHNA, CDR2 YNFKEQ.

This clonotype was observed a handful of times. The junction and the germline gene differ at one end; a read error may be behind it. This sequence joins TRBV7-2 and TRBJ2-7; 7 bases line up with TRBD2. Germline assignment: CDR1 SGHTA and CDR2 FQGNSA. This CDR3 spans 16 amino acids. CDR3 sequence (DNA): TGTGCCAGCACCTTAGTGGGAGGGGACCTTCCCTACGAGCAGTACTTC. It codes for CASTLVGGDLPYEQYF.

A note on this clonotype: The DNA is omitted, as the CDR3 cannot be located on it reliably, and the CDR3 follows TCRdb's listing. The chain recombines TRBV12-3 or TRBV12-4 with TRBJ2-7; the D call in the table, TRBD2, was not verified against the DNA. The CDR3 has 14 residues if both end residues are counted. This chain's CDR3 is CASSFVGVGTTLGF.

This clonotype was detected a few times. The chain has TRBV20-1 and TRBJ2-2; tentative D call: TRBD2 (6 bases). V was shortened by 3 bases and J by 2 bases, with 10 bases between the two germline ends. The V gene's germline CDR1 is DFQATT and CDR2 SNEGSKA (reference sequence). CDR3 length: 14 amino acids. CDR3 protein: CSARAEGNTGELFF. CDR3 DNA: TGCAGTGCTAGGGCGGAGGGAAACACCGGGGAGCTGTTTTTT.

This clonotype showed up many times. V usage is TRBV25-1 and J usage is TRBJ2-5; 9 bases are shared with TRBD2. Trimming took 2 bases from V and 7 from J; bases not matched to a gene: 11. This CDR3 has 16 residues. Germline assignment: CDR1 MGHDK and CDR2 SYGVNS. The DNA for the CDR3 is TGTGCCAGCAGTGAAAGTTTGATAGCGGGAGAGCGGACCCAGTACTTC. As protein: CASSESLIAGERTQYF.

This clonotype has ten or more counts. CDR3 bases: TGTGCCAGCAGCTTACGGGTGGGGGGCTCCAGGGGCACAGATACGCAGTATTTT. This translates into CASSLRVGGSRGTDTQYF. V gene TRBV7-8 combines with J gene TRBJ2-3, with D possibly called TRBD1 or TRBD2 (6 bases each). Germline lookup yields CDR1 SGHVS and CDR2 FQNEAQ. V dropped 2 bases and J dropped 1 base, with 19 bases sitting between them. The CDR3 is 18 amino acids. Full variable domain (outside the CDR3, taken from reference TRBV7-8 and TRBJ2-3): GAGVSQSPRYKVAKRGQDVALRCDPISGHVSLFWYQQALGQGPEFLTYFQNEAQLDKSGLPSDRFFAERPEGSVSTLKIQRTQQEDSAVYLCASSLRVGGSRGTDTQYFGPGTRLTVL.

This clonotype was detected a few times. The chain recombines TRBV7-8 with TRBJ2-5; D is uncertain. CDR1 and CDR2 (germline): SGHVS, FQNEAQ. Trimming shortened V by 5 bases and J by 5 bases, and 15 bases separated the two germline ends. This CDR3 has 14 residues. In DNA, the CDR3 is TGTGCCAGCAGCCCCATGACACTAACCGAGACCCAGTACTTC. Its translation: CASSPMTLTETQYF.